These 18 T cell receptor beta chains share one sample of origin, sequenced in a study of shared clonotypes between healthy human individuals (dated by TCRdb to about 2020). The protocol used for the library was the immunoSEQ multiplex PCR assay. In its TCRdb copy, this immuneACCESS table keeps in-frame sequences only and misses some clones. Where compared with another copy, unresolved V genes explain less than half of these, and the others have no known cause. Recorded for this sample are 980,000 or so clones; roughly 72% of them occurred a single time. Of the sample, about 1.5% is held by the ten largest clones. Sequenced input: memory CD4+ T cells sorted from blood. The sample's cell subset or site label is to be understood as: CD45RA-negative fraction. Receptors were obtained from a man younger than 35 in good health.

The chain uses TRBV6-5 and TRBJ2-3; maybe TRBD1 (5 bases). Germline V CDR1 and CDR2: MNHEY, SVGAGI. With 11 bases removed from V and 6 bases from J, the gap between germline ends came to 12 bases. This CDR3 comprises 11 residues. As DNA, the CDR3 is TGTGCCGTCACCAGGGCCGATACGCAGTATTTT. This sequence encodes CAVTRADTQYF.

The sample holds a few counts of this clone. The chain joins TRBV7-2 to TRBJ2-5, with D perhaps matching TRBD1 (7 bases). The V end lost 1 base, the J end lost 4 bases, and 16 bases lay between the germline ends. CDR3 size: 16 residues. Germline V gene sequence: CDR1 SGHTA, CDR2 FQGNSA. For the CDR3, the DNA is TGTGCCAGCAGCTTAGTCAGCGGACAGGAGGGAGAGACCCAGTACTTC. Amino acid sequence: CASSLVSGQEGETQYF.

This clone was found a few times. The rearrangement uses TRBV5-1 and TRBJ2-1; weak D call: TRBD1 (5 bases). Trimming took off 3 bases at V and 5 bases at J, with 6 bases between the two ends. The CDR3 consists of 12 residues. Per the germline V gene, CDR1 is SGHRS and CDR2 is YFSETQ. The CDR3 sequence: CASSSGNNEQFF. CDR3 sequence (DNA): TGCGCCAGCAGCTCAGGGAACAATGAGCAGTTCTTC.

This clone came up a few times. CDR3 DNA: TGCGCCAGCAGCCTATCCGGGACTAGTGGGGAGACCCAGTACTTC. Protein sequence: CASSLSGTSGETQYF. The rearrangement joins TRBV4-1 to TRBJ2-5, with 8 positions matching TRBD2. CDR3 length: 15 residues. With 4 bases clipped from V and 5 bases from J, the junction kept 9 bases outside the gene matches. The germline V gene has CDR1 MGHRA and CDR2 YSYEKL.

The chain combines TRBV6-6 with TRBJ1-1; tentative D call: TRBD1 (6 bases). Trimming cost V 8 bases and J 11 bases, with 24 bases left between them. The CDR3 extends over 14 amino acids. In germline, CDR1 is MNHNY, CDR2 SVGAGI (reference sequence). CDR3 sequence: CASFGGGGSGRAFF. CDR3 bases: TGTGCCAGCTTTGGGGGCGGGGGTTCGGGACGGGCTTTCTTT.

Only a few counts were recorded for this clone. The identical CDR3 is also encoded by other nucleotide sequences in the sample. The chain uses TRBV6-5 and TRBJ1-2, with 7 bases identical to TRBD1. Per the germline V gene, CDR1 is MNHEY and CDR2 is SVGAGI. The CDR3 is 14 amino acids. V shed 0 bases, J shed 2 bases, and the junction held 0 bases outside the gene matches. CDR3 DNA sequence: TGTGCCAGCAGTTACTCGACAGGGAACTATGGCTACACCTTC. Translation: CASSYSTGNYGYTF.

The CDR3 protein is CAWSVDTGVYGYTF. The CDR3 DNA reads TGTGCCTGGAGTGTGGATACAGGGGTCTATGGCTACACCTTC. The gene calls are TRBV30 and TRBJ1-2; TRBD1 agrees at 7 bases. The CDR3 spans 14 residues. Germline V gives CDR1 GTSNPN, CDR2 SVGIG (reference sequence). J was trimmed by 4 bases and V by 0 bases; bases with no gene match: 5.

The chain links TRBV11-2 to TRBJ1-3; 10 positions agree with TRBD1. Germline V gene sequence: CDR1 SGHAT, CDR2 FQNNGV. The CDR3 contains 19 residues. V lost 5 bases, J lost 1 base, and 14 bases stayed unmatched. CDR3 residues: CASSRGTGDVRPSGNTIYF. Here the CDR3 DNA reads TGTGCCAGCAGCCGCGGGACAGGGGATGTTAGACCTTCTGGAAACACCATATATTTT.

For this clone: A much larger clone lies a single base off, so this may be a read error. In the same sample, other DNA sequences code for this CDR3. The J gene is TRBJ2-7, the V gene TRBV5-1, with D possibly matching TRBD2 (6 bases). Germline lookup yields CDR1 SGHRS and CDR2 YFSETQ. CDR3 size: 13 residues. V lost 3 bases and J lost 2, with 9 bases in between. In DNA, the CDR3 is TGCGCCAGCAGCTCGGGACTGACCTACGAGCAGTACTTC. Residues: CASSSGLTYEQYF.

The chain couples TRBV19 to TRBJ2-7, with D possibly TRBD1 on 6 matching bases. The germline V gene has CDR1 LNHDA and CDR2 SQIVND (reference sequence). Trimming pared 3 bases from V and 1 base from J, leaving 10 bases between. The CDR3 contains 14 residues. The DNA for the CDR3 is TGTGCCAGTAGTATCACGAGGGGGTCCTACGAGCAGTACTTC. Its protein is CASSITRGSYEQYF.

The CDR3, as DNA: TGTGCCAGCTCTAGACCGGGACAGGTCTACGAGCAGTACTTC. It yields the protein CASSRPGQVYEQYF. This sequence joins TRBV6-1 and TRBJ2-7, with 8 bases that match TRBD1. V lost 8 bases and J lost 3; bases outside the gene matches: 9. CDR3 length: 14 residues. Germline loops: CDR1 MNHNS, CDR2 SASEGT.

The chain uses TRBV6-1 and TRBJ1-3; no clear D. Germline V lookup: CDR1 MNHNS, CDR2 SASEGT. V lost 5 bases and J lost 3, with 11 bases in between. The CDR3 runs 14 residues. CDR3 DNA sequence: TGTGCCAGCAGTCCCAGAGGAGGTGGAAACACCATATATTTT. Amino acid sequence: CASSPRGGGNTIYF.

The rearrangement uses TRBV2 and TRBJ2-2, with a weak D call TRBD2 (6 bases). This CDR3 spans 14 amino acids. Trimming cost V 3 bases and J 4 bases, with 9 bases left between them. The V gene's germline CDR1 is SNHLY and CDR2 FYNNEI. The CDR3, as DNA: TGTGCCAGCAGTGAGGAGGGGTTCACCGGGGAGCTGTTTTTT. It encodes CASSEEGFTGELFF.

The CDR3 loop reads CASSLSPPGGSSNYGYTF. CDR3 sequence (DNA): TGTGCCAGCAGCTTGTCCCCCCCAGGAGGGAGTTCAAACTATGGCTACACCTTC. The chain is built from TRBV7-8 and TRBJ1-2; D is uncertain. V lost 3 bases and J 2 bases, leaving 22 bases between the germline ends. This CDR3 region has 18 residues. The germline CDR1 and CDR2 sequences are SGHVS and FQNEAQ.

V is TRBV4-3 and J is TRBJ1-6; 8 nucleotides match TRBD1. After removal of 4 bases from V and 6 bases from J, the junction contained 5 bases not matched to a gene. CDR1 and CDR2 (germline): LGHNA, YSLEER. This CDR3 region has 15 residues. CDR3 in amino acids: CASSLGTGVNSPLHF. CDR3 in DNA: TGCGCCAGCAGCCTCGGGACAGGCGTTAATTCACCCCTCCACTTT.

The chain recombines TRBV9 with TRBJ2-7; D perhaps matches TRBD2 (6 bases). CDR1 is SGDLS and CDR2 is YYNGEE in the germline V gene. The CDR3 is 15 residues long. V was cut by 1 base and J by 5 bases, with 16 bases left in between. The DNA for the CDR3 is TGTGCCAGCAGCGTACTCCCTGCGGGGACGGACGAGCAGTACTTC. This sequence encodes CASSVLPAGTDEQYF.

DNA of the CDR3: TGCGCCAGCAGCCAAGATTCTGCAACCATGAACACTGAAGCTTTCTTT. Its translation is CASSQDSATMNTEAFF. V and J are TRBV4-3 and TRBJ1-1; D is ambiguous. The CDR3 extends over 16 amino acids. The germline V gene has CDR1 LGHNA and CDR2 YSLEER. Trimming shortened V by 0 bases and J by 0 bases, and 11 bases separated the two germline ends.

The J gene is TRBJ1-5, the V gene TRBV28, with a weak D call TRBD1 (5 bases). The V and J ends lost 6 bases and 2 bases respectively, with 17 bases between them. The CDR3 sequence is 16 residues long. Per germline, CDR1 MDHEN and CDR2 SYDVKM. For the CDR3, the DNA is TGTGCCAGCAGCTCCGAGTGGGGGAGTCGCAATCAGCCCCAGCATTTT. This translates into CASSSEWGSRNQPQHF.